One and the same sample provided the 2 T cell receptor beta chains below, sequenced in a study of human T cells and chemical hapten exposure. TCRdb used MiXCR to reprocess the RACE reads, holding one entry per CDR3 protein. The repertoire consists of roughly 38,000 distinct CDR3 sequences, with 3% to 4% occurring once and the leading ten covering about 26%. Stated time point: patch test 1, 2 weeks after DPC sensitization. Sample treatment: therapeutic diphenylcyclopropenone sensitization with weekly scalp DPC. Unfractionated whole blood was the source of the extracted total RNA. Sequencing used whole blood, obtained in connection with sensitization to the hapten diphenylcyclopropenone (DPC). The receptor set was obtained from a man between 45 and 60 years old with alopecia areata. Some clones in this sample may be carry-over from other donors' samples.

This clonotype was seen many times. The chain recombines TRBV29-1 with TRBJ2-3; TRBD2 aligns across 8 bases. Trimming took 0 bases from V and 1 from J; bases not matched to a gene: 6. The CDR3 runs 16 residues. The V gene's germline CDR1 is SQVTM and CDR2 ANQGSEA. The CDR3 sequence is CSVEDRIGRGTDTQYF. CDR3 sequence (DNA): TGCAGCGTTGAAGATCGTATCGGGAGGGGCACAGATACGCAGTATTTT.

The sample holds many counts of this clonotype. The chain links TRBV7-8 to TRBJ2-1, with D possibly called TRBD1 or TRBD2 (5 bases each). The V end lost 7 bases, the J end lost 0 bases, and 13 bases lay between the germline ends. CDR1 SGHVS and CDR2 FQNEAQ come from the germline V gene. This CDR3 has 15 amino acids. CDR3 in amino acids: CASNPGRSSYNEQFF. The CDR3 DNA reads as TGTGCCAGCAATCCGGGGCGAAGCTCCTACAATGAGCAGTTCTTC. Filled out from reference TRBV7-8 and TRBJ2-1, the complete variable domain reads GAGVSQSPRYKVAKRGQDVALRCDPISGHVSLFWYQQALGQGPEFLTYFQNEAQLDKSGLPSDRFFAERPEGSVSTLKIQRTQQEDSAVYLCASNPGRSSYNEQFFGPGTRLTVL.